These 18 T cell receptor beta chains share one sample of origin, sequenced in a study of T cell repertoires in ileal Crohn's disease. The method was immunoSEQ multiplex PCR; TCRdb's version includes in-frame clones alone and lacks a portion of them. The data contain thousands of clones, 79% of them singletons. Noted time point: neoterminal ileum biopsy at postoperative endoscopy, about 6 months after surgery. Sequencing input: ileal tissue. These receptor sequences come from an adult with Crohn's disease.

The chain links TRBV4-3 to TRBJ2-3; no clear D gene. The CDR3 is 13 amino acids. From germline, CDR1 is LGHNA and CDR2 YSLEER. Trimming cost V 3 bases and J 6 bases, with 10 bases left between them. The CDR3 DNA reads as TGCGCCAGCAGCCAGGTAGAAAAGGATACGCAGTATTTT. The encoded protein is CASSQVEKDTQYF.

This clone was recorded only once. The rearrangement joins TRBV7-9 to TRBJ1-1, with D tentatively TRBD1 (6 bases). Trimming left V 5 bases short and J 0 bases short, with 10 bases between. Germline CDR1 is SEHNR and CDR2 is FQNEAQ (reference sequence). CDR3 size: 14 residues. CDR3 bases: TGTGCCAGCAGCCCCCAGGGGCTGAACACTGAAGCTTTCTTT. The encoded protein is CASSPQGLNTEAFF.

The V gene is TRBV7-9, the J gene TRBJ1-2; no firm D call. The V end lost 5 bases, the J end lost 8 bases, and 12 bases lay between the germline ends. This CDR3 has 12 residues. Germline V CDR1 and CDR2: SEHNR, FQNEAQ (reference sequence). CDR3 coding DNA: TGTGCCAGCAGCGGGGTTGAGGGCGGCTACACCTTC. Translation gives CASSGVEGGYTF.

The rearrangement uses TRBV23-1 and TRBJ2-1, with D possibly TRBD2 on 6 matching bases. TRBV23-1 is flagged as an ORF with uncertain function. The CDR3 has 12 amino acids. Between the trimmed V and J ends, which lost 6 bases and 12 bases, there was a span of 15 bases. Here the CDR3 DNA reads TGCGCCAGCAGAACTCGGGAGCTTGGGCAGTTCTTC. Its translation: CASRTRELGQFF.

V usage is TRBV11-1 and J usage is TRBJ2-2, with 7 nucleotides matching TRBD1. CDR1 is SGHAT and CDR2 is FQDESV in the germline V gene (reference sequence). CDR3 length: 15 amino acids. V lost 4 bases, J lost 4 bases, and 6 bases stayed unmatched. The CDR3 here is CASSYRQGATGELFF. The CDR3 DNA sequence: TGTGCCAGCAGCTACCGACAGGGAGCCACCGGGGAGCTGTTTTTT.

The rearrangement uses TRBV7-9 and TRBJ2-2; D is possibly TRBD2 (6 bases). The CDR3 has 16 residues. CDR1 SEHNR and CDR2 FQNEAQ come from the germline V gene (reference sequence). The V end lost 5 bases, the J end lost 15 bases, and 28 bases lay between the germline ends. CDR3 loop: CASSTPGLPFPGRMFF. As DNA, the CDR3 is TGTGCCAGCAGCACCCCGGGACTCCCTTTTCCCGGGCGTATGTTTTTT.

The chain employs TRBV7-2 and TRBJ1-2, with 7 bases fitting TRBD1. The CDR3 runs 14 residues. Germline V gives CDR1 SGHTA, CDR2 FQGNSA. V shed 5 bases and J 8 bases; nucleotides not matched to a gene: 11. CDR3 DNA: TGTGCCAGCAGCCGGCGACTTCAAGGGGGCGGCTACACCTTC. It translates to CASSRRLQGGGYTF.

In DNA, the CDR3 is TGTGCCAGTAGTATCCTCGGAGTCAACACTGAAGCTTTCTTT. Its protein product is CASSILGVNTEAFF. This sequence joins TRBV19 and TRBJ1-1; D call uncertain. This CDR3 spans 14 amino acids. Trimming pared 3 bases from V and 2 bases from J, leaving 10 bases between. Looked up from germline, CDR1 is LNHDA and CDR2 is SQIVND (reference sequence).

This clone came up a few times. V and J are TRBV10-3 and TRBJ2-7, with 8 bases identical to TRBD1. Germline loops: CDR1 ENHRY, CDR2 SYGVKD. The CDR3 has 14 amino acids. After removal of 4 bases from V and 5 bases from J, the junction contained 7 bases not matched to a gene. CDR3 in DNA: TGTGCCATCAGTGGGGAAACCAGGGGGCACGAGCAGTACTTC. The encoded protein is CAISGETRGHEQYF.

V gene TRBV9 combines with J gene TRBJ2-3, with TRBD2 identical over 10 bases. The germline V gene has CDR1 SGDLS and CDR2 YYNGEE. V was pared by 0 bases and J by 3 bases, with 7 bases of the junction left unmatched. The CDR3 consists of 17 residues. CDR3 DNA: TGTGCCAGCAGCGTAGGGGGAGCGGGAGGGCCAACAGATACGCAGTATTTT. Translated: CASSVGGAGGPTDTQYF.

The chain combines TRBV7-8 with TRBJ1-2, with unresolved D. Deletions cut 5 bases from V and 4 bases from J, with 17 bases between. Looked up from germline, CDR1 is SGHVS and CDR2 is FQNEAQ. The CDR3 consists of 15 residues. The CDR3 sequence is CASSEHQGPSYGYTF. CDR3 coding DNA: TGTGCCAGCAGCGAACATCAAGGCCCTAGCTATGGCTACACCTTC.

The chain combines TRBV19 with TRBJ1-1, with D maybe TRBD1 (6 bases). The germline gives CDR1 LNHDA, CDR2 SQIVND (reference sequence). The CDR3 spans 16 residues. Deletions cut 5 bases from V and 10 bases from J, with 26 bases between. Here the CDR3 reads CASSVPPPTGGPGAFF. CDR3 DNA: TGTGCCAGTAGTGTACCTCCTCCCACGGGGGGGCCGGGAGCTTTCTTT.

This sequence joins TRBV7-3 and TRBJ2-3; TRBD2 matches 11 bases. The CDR3 is 15 residues long. CDR1 SGHTA and CDR2 FQGTGA come from the germline V gene. V shed 5 bases and J 5 bases; nucleotides not matched to a gene: 6. CDR3: CASSPSGLAGDTQYF. CDR3 DNA: TGTGCCAGCAGCCCCTCAGGACTAGCGGGAGATACGCAGTATTTT.

The chain couples TRBV19 to TRBJ2-3, with 9 bases matching TRBD2. CDR3 size: 15 residues. The trim removed 3 bases at V and 3 bases at J, leaving 4 bases unmatched. Germline CDR1 LNHDA, CDR2 SQIVND (reference sequence). The chain's CDR3 is CASSMAGGRTDTQYF. DNA for the CDR3: TGTGCCAGTAGTATGGCGGGGGGGCGGACAGATACGCAGTATTTT.

This clone has only a few counts. The V call is TRBV6-4, the J call TRBJ2-7; D unclear. V dropped 10 bases and J dropped 3 bases, with 4 bases sitting between them. Per germline, CDR1 MRHNA and CDR2 SNTAGT. CDR3 length equals 9 residues. In nucleotides, the CDR3 is TGTGCCATTCACTACGAGCAGTACTTC. This gives the protein CAIHYEQYF.

This clone appeared a single time. The gene calls are TRBV7-2 and TRBJ2-5; the match to TRBD1 covers 7 bases. The J call is doubtful: the DNA matches TRBJ2-7 better. This CDR3 has 14 amino acids. The germline CDR1 and CDR2 sequences are SGHTA and FQGNSA. The CDR3 sequence is CASSFPGQRYEQYF. The CDR3 DNA reads as TGTGCCAGCAGCTTTCCGGGACAGAGATACGAGCAGTACTTC.

The CDR3 protein is CASSRPSGGSDTQYF. The CDR3 nucleotides read TGTGCCAGCAGTCGGCCTAGCGGGGGCTCAGATACGCAGTATTTT. The chain combines TRBV6-1 with TRBJ2-3, with TRBD2 matching over 10 bases. Per the germline V gene, CDR1 is MNHNS and CDR2 is SASEGT. The CDR3 totals 15 residues. V shed 5 bases and J 4 bases; nucleotides not matched to a gene: 6.

This chain links TRBV6-1 with TRBJ1-5; D is ambiguous. The CDR3 extends over 15 amino acids. Germline CDR1 MNHNS, CDR2 SASEGT. V was pared by 6 bases and J by 4 bases, with 16 bases between. The CDR3 DNA reads TGTGCCAGCAGGGTAGACAATGTGGTAAATCAGCCCCAGCATTTT. It codes for CASRVDNVVNQPQHF.